This T cell receptor (beta chain) was sequenced for a study of cytomegalovirus exposure and HLA in healthy donors (dated by TCRdb to about 2017). Background on the whole study: An earlier analysis of 587 of the donors reported 250 to 300 Gb of sequence data and some 120 million unique TCR beta sequences from about 179 million T cells. In addition to the first cohort of approximately 670 subjects, a separate validation cohort of approximately 120 different subjects was used. To predict cytomegalovirus infection status, the study combined high-throughput TCR immunosequencing, statistical association of individual TCRs with disease status, and machine learning. A few DR-DQ haplotypes were treated as single units for association and clustering because of strong linkage in the cohort. The genetic ancestry cluster associated with self-reported Caucasian donors included over 80% of the 398 genotyped donors. An early release that covered 500 to 800 HLA-typed donors contained approximately 300 gigabases of sequencing data and about 84 million unique TCR sequences. A later analysis re-analyzed previously published TCR beta repertoires from about 730 donors and added high-resolution HLA genotyping to study TCR occurrence patterns. Across around 400 genotyped donors of the cohort, an average of roughly 200,000 unique TCR beta nucleotide sequences per donor were sequenced, and about a sixth of those sequences were non-productive. An earlier analysis of fewer than 700 of the donors applied high-throughput TCR beta sequencing to assess whether each TCR beta V gene segment acted as functional or pseudogenic. Alongside the repertoire data, information on donor age, sex, ethnicity and CMV serostatus was compiled. In a later genetic analysis, genome-wide SNP genotypes for about 65% of the roughly 670 donors were used, and that subset was treated as a discovery cohort. All discovery cohort repertoires had been generated using a single sequencing platform. HLA typing included class I and class II loci at four-digit resolution. The number of typed donors differed by locus: roughly 620-630 for A, B, C, DRB1 and DQB1; approximately 530 for DQA1; some 590 for DPA1; and 400 to 480 for DPB1. The study was designed to test whether signatures of past pathogen exposure could be identified by cataloging public T cell receptors. In the later analysis, no new phenotypic data were used to find candidate immune exposures; instead, reliance was placed on TCR beta sequences and their occurrence across donors. The study profiled the T cell repertoires of 500 to 800 subjects by immunosequencing and related them to cytomegalovirus serostatus.

On this clone itself: Its antigen is unknown. There are no base qualities to consult, and no much larger clone falls within one base.

Findings and caveats that apply to the study as a whole: The earlier analysis of 587 of the donors excluded about 16 rarely observed V segments, including chromosome 9 orphons, because counts were too low. Three of the identified cytomegalovirus-associated TCR beta chains were confirmed in vitro to be specific for cytomegalovirus antigens. A further reported finding was that TCR beta sequences accurately predicted the HLA-A and HLA-B alleles for most subjects in the first cohort. A later genetic analysis reported fewer N-insertions in productive TCRs among donors in an Asian-associated ancestry cluster than the roughly 720-donor mean. Roughly uniform sequencing depth across donors was assumed in presence/absence analyses, although this assumption may not hold. This cohort had only TCR beta chains sequenced, and the lack of alpha or paired-chain data limited which features could be detected. A total of roughly 160 TCR beta chains were listed by the study as associated with cytomegalovirus. Correlated functional status among segregating V segments might reflect linkage disequilibrium, but an unknown experimental factor could not be ruled out. The classifier was reported to diagnose cytomegalovirus status with high specificity and sensitivity in both the original cohort and the validation cohort. In a later analysis, HLA-associated TCR beta chains showed more clonal expansion and lower generation probabilities than non-associated chains that were equally common. According to a later analysis, parvovirus B19, influenza, CMV and Epstein-Barr virus appeared linked to several top co-occurrence clusters. While some public TCRs were present in many individuals, most TCR sequences turned up only very rarely across donors. An association between a missense DCLRE1C variant and V-gene and J-gene trimming of TCR beta chains was found in a later genetic analysis and replicated in an independent cohort. In an earlier analysis of more than 500 of the donors, most TCR beta V segments appeared in productive rearrangements about 90% or about 30% of the time, broadly matching IMGT annotations. It was suggested by the authors that the approach could potentially be generalized to other disease states and immunological phenotypes. Strong co-occurrence of HLA alleles, especially DR and DQ, made assigning TCR associations to individual alleles difficult. Specific HLA alleles were associated with 15,000 to 20,000 TCR beta sequences at a false discovery rate of 0.05 in a later analysis. A cluster of highly shared sequence variants was judged likely to be a technical artifact of the sequencing pipeline. A later analysis found that most CMV-associated TCR beta chains appeared HLA-restricted, with HLA associations seemingly driven largely by CMV exposure. In a later analysis, TCR association rates were found to vary across HLA loci, with the most associated TCRs seen for DRB1 alleles and the fewest for HLA-C alleles. Some IMGT-functional V segments, including TRBV6-2 and TRBV6-3, could not be told apart with the 87-base-pair reads, so those segments were excluded. HLA typing was unavailable for some donors at each locus, so association tests used only the typed subset. The only immune exposure information available for the cohort was CMV serostatus.

The cohort comprised fewer than 700 healthy bone marrow donors. Cohort members were all nominally healthy when sampled, although unrecorded immune exposures were likely present. The donor tested CMV seropositive and was one of the 289 seropositive cohort members. A peripheral blood sample was collected from each donor, and TCR beta sequencing was performed on peripheral blood mononuclear cells. Genomic DNA extraction from the blood cell samples was performed with the Qiagen DNeasy Blood Extraction Kit. Library construction relied on the immunoSEQ multiplex PCR assay. For the multiplex PCR, a mixture combining 60 forward primers for TCR Vbeta segments and 13 reverse primers for TCR Jbeta segments was used. The CDR3 region of rearranged TCR beta genes was amplified from genomic DNA with a multiplex PCR assay. Amplified TCR beta libraries were sequenced as 87-base-pair reads on the Illumina HiSeq System. Per the original workflow: A later analysis counted 75 million to 100 million unique TCR beta chains across the approximately 700 repertoires, and 9 million to 14 million of these chains were shared by at least two donors. Raw reads were error-corrected and collapsed into unique sequences by a nearest-neighbor algorithm in which closely related sequences were merged to remove PCR and sequencing errors. To assign V, D and J gene segments, CDR3 sequences were aligned to IMGT reference sequences. For a sequence to be retained, at least a six-nucleotide match to both a V gene segment and a J gene segment was required. A rearrangement was called productive if the CDR3 had no stop codons and remained in frame with V and J, and every other rearrangement was called non-productive. Following IMGT convention, CDR3 was defined as the stretch from the second conserved V-encoded cysteine up to the conserved J-encoded phenylalanine. Sequences without an unambiguous match to a single V gene segment were excluded from the earlier analysis of about 630 of the donors. An earlier analysis of under 750 of the donors called V segments functional above 56.7% productive rearrangements and segregating when the between-donor standard deviation exceeded 5%. A statistical classification framework was built for diagnosing cytomegalovirus status from the catalog of TCR beta chain sequences. In a later analysis, TCR nucleotide sequences were compared against IMGT/GENE-DB human TR gene sequences so that V and J genes could be assigned. Using the TCRdist pipeline, a later analysis assigned CDR3 sequences along with most-parsimonious VDJ recombination scenarios. In a later analysis, each TCR beta chain was defined by its CDR3 amino acid sequence together with its V-gene family, and reads without a unique V-gene family were excluded. As a way to deal with suspected cross-contamination and a sequencing artifact, a later analysis dropped 450 to 600 nucleotide sequences that were highly shared and had low generation probability. In a later analysis, a clonal expansion index for each public chain was calculated from normalized within-repertoire ranks of inferred template counts. In a later analysis, generation probabilities were computed using a VDJ recombination model fitted to out-of-frame rearrangements, and the results were checked against IGoR. In a later analysis, TCR-TCR, TCR-HLA and TCR-CMV co-occurrence was scored with hypergeometric tests, and a repertoire-size bias correction was applied to TCR pairs. In a later analysis, false discovery rates were estimated by permuting HLA or CMV assignments 20 times. A later analysis grouped co-occurring TCRs with DBSCAN, adding TCRdist sequence similarity when clustering within HLA-allele-positive subsets. Repertoires with fewer than 30,000 or more than 120,000 public chains were left out of co-occurrence clustering, as were five repertoires with anomalous nucleotide sharing. What TCRdb holds here is the immuneACCESS table cut down to in-frame rearrangements. Part of the clones is not present; checked against another copy, under half of the missing clones reflect an unresolved V gene, and the others are unexplained. The D gene and trimming were derived from the DNA, and the V and J assignments and clone size from that table. The sample table records some 200,000 clones; around four fifths of these occur just once. The ten biggest clones cover 5.5% to 7.5% of the sample.

Relative to germline, V is missing 5 bases and J is missing 8 bases, with 7 bases of the junction outside any gene match. The germline V gene sets CDR1 to SNHLY and CDR2 to FYNNEI. Measured from the cysteine to the phenylalanine, the CDR3 is 13 residues long. Of the read, only the CDR3 DNA is kept; its 39 bases are in frame from base 1. The rearranged segments are TRBV2 and TRBJ1-2, with 8 junctional bases fitting TRBD1. The material sequenced was PBMCs. The receptor was derived from a woman aged 45-60 years in good health and CMV-seropositive. In nucleotide form, the sequence is TGTGCCAGCAGTTCTGGACAGGGCCGGGGCTACACCTTC. This translates into CASSSGQGRGYTF.